The clone carrying this T cell receptor beta chain was seen many times. Its antigen is not identified. The data were taken from a study of identical twins. The CDR3 consists of 13 residues. J was trimmed by 8 bases and V by 3 bases; bases with no gene match: 0. CDR1 ENHRY and CDR2 SYGVKD come from the germline V gene. Study results and caveats: Researchers caution that invariant MAIT and iNKT cells could partly confound zero-insertion analyses.

TCRdb recomputed calls from the 5' RACE reads with MiXCR, one row per CDR3 protein. In the table there are 420,000 or so distinct CDR3 sequences, about a fifth of which are singletons. V and J are TRBV10-3 and TRBJ2-1; 11 nucleotides line up with TRBD2. Source material: naive T cells sorted from blood. This TCR was recovered from a man aged 50 or older in good health. The CDR3 protein is CAISELAGDEQFF. Written as DNA, the CDR3 is TGTGCCATCAGTGAACTAGCGGGAGATGAGCAGTTCTTC.